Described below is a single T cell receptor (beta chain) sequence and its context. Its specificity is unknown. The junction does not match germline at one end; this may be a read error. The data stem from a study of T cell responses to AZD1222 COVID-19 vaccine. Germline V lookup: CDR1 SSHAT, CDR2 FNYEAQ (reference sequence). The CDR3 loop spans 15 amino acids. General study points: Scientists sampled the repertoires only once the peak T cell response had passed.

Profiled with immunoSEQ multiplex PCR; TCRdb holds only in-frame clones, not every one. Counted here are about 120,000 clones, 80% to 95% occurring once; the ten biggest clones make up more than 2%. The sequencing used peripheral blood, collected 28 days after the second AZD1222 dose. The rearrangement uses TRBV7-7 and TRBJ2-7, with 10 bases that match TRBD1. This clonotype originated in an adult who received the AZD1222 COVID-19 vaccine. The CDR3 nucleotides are TGTGCTAGCAGCCCCGGGACAGGGGCCTCCTACGAGCAGTACTTC. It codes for CASSPGTGASYEQYF.